This T cell receptor (beta chain) was profiled in a study of cytomegalovirus exposure and HLA in healthy donors. Germline lookup yields CDR1 KGHSH and CDR2 LQKENI. J lost 2 bases, V lost 8 bases, and 4 bases had no gene match. This CDR3 contains 14 residues. The repertoire was sequenced with immunoSEQ multiplex PCR; TCRdb's copy has only in-frame clones and lacks some. The repertoire holds some 200,000 clones, with roughly four fifths as singletons. Sequenced: PBMCs. This clonotype originated in a woman aged 18-35 years in good health and CMV-seropositive. V is TRBV18 and J is TRBJ2-2; TRBD1 agrees at 8 bases. CDR3 coding DNA: TGTGCCAGCCGGGACAGGAGAAACACCGGGGAGCTGTTTTTT. Translation: CASRDRRNTGELFF.